These 4 T cell receptor beta chains were sequenced from one sample in a study of CD8 T cells in ankylosing spondylitis. A single record per CDR3 protein comes from TCRdb applying MiXCR to the 5' RACE reads. The sample holds about 260,000 distinct CDR3 sequences, about 24% seen once. The source material was blood, either unsorted or a sorted T cell fraction (not recorded which). The receptors were sampled from a male donor with ankylosing spondylitis or in good health (not recorded which).

About this clonotype itself: At one end the junction does not follow the germline gene, possibly because of a read error. The J gene is TRBJ2-2, the V gene TRBV2; 9 bases are shared with TRBD2. Germline CDR1 SNHLY, CDR2 FYNNEI. The length of the CDR3 is 15 residues. The DNA of the CDR3 is TGTGCCAGCCGCCGGACTAGCGCGAACACCGGGGGGCTGTTTTTT. This codes for CASRRTSANTGGLFF.

This sequence joins TRBV10-3 and TRBJ2-7, with D hard to call. This CDR3 has 14 residues. CDR1 and CDR2 from the germline V gene are ENHRY and SYGVKD. V lost 5 bases to trimming and J lost 0 bases, with 11 bases between them. This CDR3 is CAISRDGNSYEQYF. CDR3 in DNA: TGTGCCATCAGTCGAGACGGAAACTCCTACGAGCAGTACTTC.

In this sample, this clonotype turned up a few times. V gene TRBV20-1 combines with J gene TRBJ1-1; 7 bases agree with TRBD1. V lost 6 bases, J lost 0 bases, and 4 bases stayed unmatched. Per the germline V gene, CDR1 is DFQATT and CDR2 is SNEGSKA (reference sequence). The CDR3 totals 13 residues. In nucleotides, the CDR3 is TGCAGTGCAACCGGGACAGTGAACACTGAAGCTTTCTTT. Protein product: CSATGTVNTEAFF.

This clonotype was counted at least ten times. V gene TRBV7-9 combines with J gene TRBJ2-7; D ambiguous. Germline-derived CDR1 and CDR2 are SEHNR and FQNEAQ (reference sequence). The germline V and J ends were trimmed by 6 bases and 3 bases, with 18 bases remaining between them. The CDR3 is 15 amino acids. CDR3 sequence (DNA): TGTGCCAGCAGGCCTGGATCAAACCTTGTCTACGAGCAGTACTTC. Translated: CASRPGSNLVYEQYF. Based on the CDR3 plus reference TRBV7-9 and TRBJ2-7, the full variable domain is DTGVSQNPRHKITKRGQNVTFRCDPISEHNRLYWYRQTLGQGPEFLTYFQNEAQLEKSRLLSDRFSAERPKGSFSTLEIQRTEQGDSAMYLCASRPGSNLVYEQYFGPGTRLTVT.